This TCR beta chain was sequenced for a study of CD8+ T cells in alopecia areata. Study as a whole: In an open-label trial, patients got 5 to 10 mg tofacitinib twice daily.

Study-level points and caveats: More clonal than normal scalp was lesional scalp, particularly alopecia totalis/universalis.

Sequencing relied on a cDNA template that was reverse transcribed from extracted RNA. Method: immunoSEQ multiplex PCR; TCRdb's copy keeps in-frame clones and lacks some. The sample contains over 150,000 clones, about 53% of which appear only once. This clone has only a few counts. What it recognizes is unknown. Treatment of the sample: oral pan-JAK inhibitor, 5-10 mg twice daily. In alopecia areata patients, both lesional scalp punch biopsies and peripheral blood were collected. The ends lost 7 bases at V and 7 bases at J; junction bases unmatched: 9. This CDR3 contains 14 residues. Germline V gene sequence: CDR1 MNHNY, CDR2 SVGAGI (reference sequence).

V gene TRBV6-6 combines with J gene TRBJ2-7; 11 nucleotides match TRBD2. The source was CD8+ T cells sorted from blood, collected at week 24, from a patient treated with tofacitinib. This sequence originates from a human donor with alopecia areata. The CDR3 spells CASTSSGGQGEQYF. CDR3 bases: TGTGCCAGCACCTCTAGCGGGGGGCAGGGGGAGCAGTACTTC.